This TCR beta chain was sequenced for a study of shared T cell receptors in the human thymus. Repertoires were generated with immunoSEQ multiplex PCR, while TCRdb's copy carries only in-frame clones and drops some. This sample has about 710,000 clones, with about 87% found just once. This sample was also put to use in a study of human thymus T cells.

This sequence originates from a boy under two years old with a congenital heart defect. The specimen sequenced was thymocytes.

The CDR3 is CSVLGGTDSEQYF. CDR3 coding DNA: TGCAGCGTTTTGGGAGGAACGGACTCCGAGCAGTACTTC. The chain employs TRBV29-1 and TRBJ2-7; tentative D call: TRBD2 (6 bases). Trimming took off 5 bases at V and 6 bases at J, with 17 bases between the two ends. In germline, CDR1 is SQVTM, CDR2 ANQGSEA. This CDR3 comprises 13 residues.